The rows below give T cell receptor beta chains drawn from one sample of a study of early T cells in non-severe SARS-CoV-2 infection. TCRdb reanalysed the 5' RACE reads using MiXCR and keeps one entry per CDR3 protein. Of 25,000 to 35,000 distinct CDR3 sequences in the sample, 3% to 4% were seen once. The specimen sequenced was whole blood. These receptors all come from an adult who was a healthcare worker with PCR-confirmed SARS-CoV-2 infection or an uninfected control (not recorded which). Both conserved end residues are part of each CDR3. A D gene is named only where the DNA matches it firmly. Some rows have no size entry. The others give once, few or many, or a class for an expanded clone.

V: TRBV12-3/TRBV12-4; J: TRBJ1-5; size: many; D: TRBD1; CDR3: CASRSTGEQPQHF; DNA: TGTGCCAGCAGGTCCACAGGGGAGCAGCCCCAGCATTTT
V: TRBV20-1; J: TRBJ2-7; size: many; D: TRBD2; CDR3: CSAFEAGGPNTLEQYF; DNA: TGCAGTGCTTTCGAAGCGGGAGGGCCCAACACCCTCGAGCAGTACTTC
V: TRBV20-1; J: TRBJ2-7; size: many; D: .; CDR3: CSARASQGYEQYF; DNA: TGCAGTGCTAGAGCGTCCCAGGGTTACGAGCAGTACTTC
V: TRBV12-3/TRBV12-4; J: TRBJ2-1; size: many; D: .; CDR3: CASSSRGGHYNEQFF; DNA: TGTGCCAGCAGTTCTAGGGGGGGCCACTACAATGAGCAGTTCTTC
V: TRBV9; J: TRBJ2-3; size: many; D: TRBD2; CDR3: CASSPIMGGRLAGHTDTQYF; DNA: TGTGCCAGCAGCCCGATCATGGGCGGCCGACTAGCGGGGCACACAGATACGCAGTATTTT
V: TRBV20-1; J: TRBJ1-1; size: many; D: TRBD1; CDR3: CSAGGDRRNTEAFF; DNA: TGCAGTGCTGGGGGGGACAGACGGAACACTGAAGCTTTCTTT
V: TRBV7-2; J: TRBJ2-1; size: many; D: .; CDR3: CASSLGRKGYNEQFF; DNA: TGTGCCAGCAGCTTAGGGCGGAAGGGGTACAATGAGCAGTTCTTC
V: TRBV20-1; J: TRBJ2-7; size: many; D: TRBD1; CDR3: CSARGQIQGLSYEQYF; DNA: TGCAGTGCTAGGGGCCAAATACAGGGGCTGTCCTACGAGCAGTACTTC
V: TRBV11-3; J: TRBJ2-1; size: many; D: .; CDR3: CASGGQQSNEQFF; DNA: TGTGCCAGCGGAGGACAGCAGTCCAATGAGCAGTTCTTC
V: TRBV29-1; J: TRBJ2-7; size: many; D: TRBD2; CDR3: CSAKESGISSYEQYF; DNA: TGCAGCGCTAAAGAGAGCGGGATCAGCTCCTACGAGCAGTACTTC
V: TRBV29-1; J: TRBJ2-1; size: many; D: .; CDR3: CSVEDPGGNNEQFF; DNA: TGCAGCGTTGAAGACCCAGGGGGGAACAATGAGCAGTTCTTC
V: TRBV4-3; J: TRBJ2-5; size: many; D: .; CDR3: CASSQDGQTQYF; DNA: TGCGCCAGCAGCCAAGATGGGCAGACCCAGTACTTC
V: TRBV3-1; J: TRBJ2-7; size: many; D: TRBD2; CDR3: CASTGGRASYEQYF; DNA: TGTGCCAGCACAGGCGGGAGGGCCTCGTACGAGCAGTACTTC
V: TRBV12-3/TRBV12-4; J: TRBJ1-5; size: many; D: .; CDR3: CASSFGGNQPQHF; DNA: TGTGCCAGCAGTTTTGGAGGCAATCAGCCCCAGCATTTT
V: TRBV7-9; J: TRBJ1-1; size: few; D: TRBD1; CDR3: CASSLSTGGVFF; DNA: TGTGCCAGCAGCCTATCGACAGGGGGCGTATTCTTT
V: TRBV7-8; J: TRBJ1-1; size: many; D: .; CDR3: CASSLVRNTEAFF; DNA: TGTGCCAGCAGCTTAGTGAGGAACACTGAAGCTTTCTTT
V: TRBV3-1; J: TRBJ2-3; size: .; D: TRBD1; CDR3: CASSQDRGTDTQYF; DNA: TGTGCCAGCAGCCAGGACAGGGGTACAGATACGCAGTATTTT
V: TRBV5-1; J: TRBJ2-1; size: .; D: .; CDR3: CASSLGGWEQFF; DNA: TGCGCCAGCAGTCTGGGAGGTTGGGAGCAGTTCTTC
V: TRBV12-3/TRBV12-4; J: TRBJ2-7; size: many; D: .; CDR3: CASSLRQVYEQYF; DNA: TGTGCCAGCAGTCTAAGACAGGTCTACGAGCAGTACTTC
V: TRBV7-8; J: TRBJ2-3; size: many; D: .; CDR3: CASTMEASTDTQYF; DNA: TGTGCCAGCACCATGGAGGCTAGCACAGATACGCAGTATTTT
V: TRBV5-6; J: TRBJ2-5; size: many; D: .; CDR3: CASSFWLGPLETQYF; DNA: TGTGCCAGCAGCTTCTGGCTAGGCCCTTTGGAGACCCAGTACTTC
V: TRBV2; J: TRBJ1-1; size: .; D: .; CDR3: CATRGGEAFF; DNA: TGTGCCACCCGAGGCGGTGAAGCTTTCTTT
V: TRBV18; J: TRBJ1-2; size: many; D: TRBD1; CDR3: CASSPGTGTLYGYTF; DNA: TGTGCCAGCTCTCCCGGGACAGGGACCCTCTATGGCTACACCTTC
V: TRBV10-2; J: TRBJ1-5; size: many; D: TRBD1; CDR3: CASPGGTGRPSRPQHF; DNA: TGCGCCAGCCCTGGGGGGACAGGGCGCCCTTCCAGACCCCAGCATTTT
V: TRBV7-2; J: TRBJ2-3; size: few; D: TRBD2; CDR3: CASSLARGANTDTQYF; DNA: TGTGCCAGCAGCTTAGCGCGGGGGGCGAACACAGATACGCAGTATTTT
V: TRBV24-1; J: TRBJ2-1; size: many; D: .; CDR3: CATSHPSRGGNEQFF; DNA: TGTGCCACCAGCCACCCCAGCAGGGGGGGCAATGAGCAGTTCTTC
V: TRBV6-2/TRBV6-3; J: TRBJ1-1; size: few; D: .; CDR3: CASSYLQGGTEAFF; DNA: TGTGCCAGCAGTTACCTACAGGGAGGTACTGAAGCTTTCTTT
V: TRBV9; J: TRBJ2-1; size: few; D: .; CDR3: CASSVGFEVNEQFF; DNA: TGTGCCAGCAGCGTTGGGTTCGAGGTTAATGAGCAGTTCTTC
V: TRBV12-3/TRBV12-4; J: TRBJ1-5; size: many; D: TRBD1; CDR3: CASSLGDRGGPYSNQPQHF; DNA: TGTGCCAGCAGTTTAGGGGACAGGGGAGGCCCTTATAGCAATCAGCCCCAGCATTTT
V: TRBV12-3/TRBV12-4; J: TRBJ2-2; size: many; D: TRBD2; CDR3: CASTWYREVSGELFF; DNA: TGTGCCAGCACCTGGTATCGGGAGGTCTCCGGGGAGCTGTTTTTT
V: TRBV5-1; J: TRBJ1-1; size: many; D: .; CDR3: CASSLQPTAGTYEAFF; DNA: TGCGCCAGCAGCCTACAACCTACGGCCGGGACCTATGAAGCTTTCTTT
V: TRBV5-1; J: TRBJ2-1; size: many; D: TRBD2; CDR3: CASSLLLALSNEQFF; DNA: TGCGCCAGCAGCTTGTTACTAGCGTTATCCAATGAGCAGTTCTTC
V: TRBV6-1; J: TRBJ2-7; size: many; D: TRBD1; CDR3: CASSGGTGRKEEQYF; DNA: TGTGCCAGCAGTGGCGGGACAGGCAGAAAGGAGGAGCAGTACTTC
V: TRBV24-1; J: TRBJ2-1; size: .; D: .; CDR3: CATSDLRKEQFF; DNA: TGTGCCACCAGTGATTTGCGGAAGGAGCAGTTCTTC
V: TRBV11-1; J: TRBJ2-3; size: many; D: .; CDR3: CASSSPFLDSKTESTDTQYF; DNA: TGTGCCAGCAGCTCTCCATTCCTCGACTCCAAAACTGAAAGCACAGATACGCAGTATTTT
V: TRBV5-1; J: TRBJ2-3; size: many; D: TRBD1; CDR3: CASSLAGTGYPDTQYF; DNA: TGCGCCAGCAGCTTGGCTGGGACAGGGTATCCAGATACGCAGTATTTT
V: TRBV30; J: TRBJ1-1; size: many; D: .; CDR3: CAWSKHGNTEAFF; DNA: TGTGCCTGGAGTAAACACGGGAACACTGAAGCTTTCTTT
V: TRBV14; J: TRBJ2-5; size: few; D: .; CDR3: CASSQALEGETQYF; DNA: TGTGCCAGCAGCCAGGCGCTAGAAGGAGAGACCCAGTACTTC
V: TRBV3-1; J: TRBJ1-2; size: many; D: TRBD1; CDR3: CASSQRFRDRVSRGYTF; DNA: TGTGCCAGCAGCCAACGATTCCGGGACAGGGTTTCACGCGGCTACACCTTC
V: TRBV7-8; J: TRBJ1-1; size: many; D: .; CDR3: CASSPVQLEAFF; DNA: TGTGCCAGCAGCCCCGTACAGTTGGAAGCTTTCTTT
V: TRBV11-2; J: TRBJ2-7; size: many; D: .; CDR3: CASSSYRWREQYF; DNA: TGTGCCAGCAGCTCATACCGCTGGCGCGAGCAGTACTTC
V: TRBV7-6; J: TRBJ2-1; size: few; D: TRBD2; CDR3: CASSLIGPSGYNEQFF; DNA: TGTGCCAGCAGCCTCATAGGGCCTAGCGGATACAATGAGCAGTTCTTC
V: TRBV29-1; J: TRBJ2-1; size: many; D: TRBD2; CDR3: CSVARAWTSNEQFF; DNA: TGCAGCGTTGCCAGGGCCTGGACTAGTAATGAGCAGTTCTTC
V: TRBV7-9; J: TRBJ1-6; size: many; D: TRBD1; CDR3: CASRGGQGGRSPLHF; DNA: TGTGCCAGCAGGGGAGGACAGGGGGGACGTTCACCCCTCCACTTT
V: TRBV11-2; J: TRBJ2-1; size: many; D: TRBD2; CDR3: CASSLASGRAGEQFF; DNA: TGTGCCAGCAGCTTAGCTAGCGGGAGGGCCGGGGAGCAGTTCTTC
V: TRBV7-7; J: TRBJ2-1; size: many; D: TRBD2; CDR3: CASSLGLAGENEQFF; DNA: TGTGCCAGCAGCTTAGGACTAGCGGGAGAAAATGAGCAGTTCTTC